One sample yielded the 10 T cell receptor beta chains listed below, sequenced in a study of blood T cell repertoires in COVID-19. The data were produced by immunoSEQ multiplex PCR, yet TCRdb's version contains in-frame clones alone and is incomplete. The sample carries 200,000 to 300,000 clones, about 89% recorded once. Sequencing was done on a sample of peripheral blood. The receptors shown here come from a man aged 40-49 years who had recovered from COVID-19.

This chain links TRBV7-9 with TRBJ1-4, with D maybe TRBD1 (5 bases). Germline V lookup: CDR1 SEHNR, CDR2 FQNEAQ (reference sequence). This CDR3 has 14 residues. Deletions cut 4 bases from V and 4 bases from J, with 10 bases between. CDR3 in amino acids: CASSSDNINEKLFF. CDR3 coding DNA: TGTGCCAGCAGCTCGGACAATATTAATGAAAAACTGTTTTTT. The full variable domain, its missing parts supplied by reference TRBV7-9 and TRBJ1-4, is DTGVSQNPRHKITKRGQNVTFRCDPISEHNRLYWYRQTLGQGPEFLTYFQNEAQLEKSRLLSDRFSAERPKGSFSTLEIQRTEQGDSAMYLCASSSDNINEKLFFGSGTQLSVL.

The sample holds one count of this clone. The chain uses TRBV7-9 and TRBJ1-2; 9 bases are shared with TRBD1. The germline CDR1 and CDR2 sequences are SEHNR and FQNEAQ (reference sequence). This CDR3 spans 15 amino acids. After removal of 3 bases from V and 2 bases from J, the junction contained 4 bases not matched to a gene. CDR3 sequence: CASSLGQGMNYGYTF. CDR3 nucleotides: TGTGCCAGCAGCTTGGGACAGGGAATGAACTATGGCTACACCTTC.

This CDR3 is CASSVSRSGVTYEQYF. In DNA, the CDR3 is TGTGCCAGCAGCGTAAGTCGGAGCGGGGTCACCTACGAGCAGTACTTC. The chain carries TRBV9 and TRBJ2-7, with TRBD2 identical over 7 bases. Unmatched junction bases numbered 9, after V lost 1 base and J lost 2 bases. Per the germline V gene, CDR1 is SGDLS and CDR2 is YYNGEE. The CDR3 extends over 16 amino acids.

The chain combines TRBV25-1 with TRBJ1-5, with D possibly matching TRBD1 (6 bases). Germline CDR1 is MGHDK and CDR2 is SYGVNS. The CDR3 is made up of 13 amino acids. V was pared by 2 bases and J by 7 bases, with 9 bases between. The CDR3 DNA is TGTGCCAGCAGTGAAGTACAGGGACAGCCCCAGCATTTT. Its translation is CASSEVQGQPQHF.

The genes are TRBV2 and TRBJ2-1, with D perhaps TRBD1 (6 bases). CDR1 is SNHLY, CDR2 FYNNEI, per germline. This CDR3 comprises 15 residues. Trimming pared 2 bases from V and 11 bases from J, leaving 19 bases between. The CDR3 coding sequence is TGTGCCAGCAGTGAATTTCAGGGGAGTAGAAGTCAGCAGTTCTTC. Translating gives CASSEFQGSRSQQFF.

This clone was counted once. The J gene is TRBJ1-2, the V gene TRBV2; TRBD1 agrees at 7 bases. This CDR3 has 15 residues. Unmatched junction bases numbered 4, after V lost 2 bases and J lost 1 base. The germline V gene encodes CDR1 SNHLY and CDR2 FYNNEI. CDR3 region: CASSETRTGNYGYTF. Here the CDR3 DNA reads TGTGCCAGCAGTGAAACCCGGACAGGTAACTATGGCTACACCTTC.

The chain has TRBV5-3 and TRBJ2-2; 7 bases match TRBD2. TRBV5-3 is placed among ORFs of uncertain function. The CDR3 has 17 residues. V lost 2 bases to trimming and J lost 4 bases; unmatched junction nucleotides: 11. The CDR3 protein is CARSFNSSGAGTGELFF. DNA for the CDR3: TGTGCCAGAAGCTTTAACTCCAGCGGGGCGGGCACCGGGGAGCTGTTTTTT.

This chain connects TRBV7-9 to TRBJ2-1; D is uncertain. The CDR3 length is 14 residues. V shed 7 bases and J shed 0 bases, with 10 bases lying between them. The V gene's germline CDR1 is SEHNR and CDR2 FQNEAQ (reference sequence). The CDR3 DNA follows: TGTGCCAGCATCTCCTCCGGCTCCTACAATGAGCAGTTCTTC. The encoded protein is CASISSGSYNEQFF.

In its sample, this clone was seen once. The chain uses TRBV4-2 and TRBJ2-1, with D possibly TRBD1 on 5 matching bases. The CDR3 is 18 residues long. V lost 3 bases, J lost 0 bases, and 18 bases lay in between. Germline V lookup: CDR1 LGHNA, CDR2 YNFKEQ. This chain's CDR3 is CASSQGGYNRFSYNEQFF. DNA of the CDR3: TGTGCCAGCAGCCAGGGTGGATATAACAGGTTCTCCTACAATGAGCAGTTCTTC.

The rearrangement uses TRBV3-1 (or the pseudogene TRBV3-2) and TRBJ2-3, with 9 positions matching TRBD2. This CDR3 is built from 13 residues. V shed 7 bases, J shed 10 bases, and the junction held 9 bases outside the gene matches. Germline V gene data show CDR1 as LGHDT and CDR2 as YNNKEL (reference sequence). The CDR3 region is CASKRGDSGAQYF. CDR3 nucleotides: TGTGCCAGCAAGCGGGGGGATAGCGGGGCGCAGTATTTT.